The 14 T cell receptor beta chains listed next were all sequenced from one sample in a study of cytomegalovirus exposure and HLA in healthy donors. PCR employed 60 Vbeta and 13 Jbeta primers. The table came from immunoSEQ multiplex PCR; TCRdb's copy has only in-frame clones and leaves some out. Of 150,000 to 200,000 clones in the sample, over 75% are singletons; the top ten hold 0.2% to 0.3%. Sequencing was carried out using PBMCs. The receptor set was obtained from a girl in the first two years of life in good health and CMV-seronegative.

The CDR3: CASSIDRKGGGEAFF. For the CDR3, the DNA is TGTGCCAGTAGTATAGATCGTAAAGGGGGCGGTGAAGCTTTCTTT. The chain recombines TRBV19 with TRBJ1-1; TRBD1 matches at 7 bases. Losses at the gene ends were 0 bases for V and 7 bases for J; bases not matched to a gene: 8. Germline CDR1 and CDR2: LNHDA and SQIVND (reference sequence). The CDR3 is 15 amino acids.

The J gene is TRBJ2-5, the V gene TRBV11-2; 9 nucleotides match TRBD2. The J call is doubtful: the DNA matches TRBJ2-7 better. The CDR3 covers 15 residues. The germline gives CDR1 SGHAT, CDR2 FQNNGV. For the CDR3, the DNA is TGTGCCAGCAGCTTCTTCATTAGCGGGAGCTACGAGCAGTACTTC. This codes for CASSFFISGSYEQYF.

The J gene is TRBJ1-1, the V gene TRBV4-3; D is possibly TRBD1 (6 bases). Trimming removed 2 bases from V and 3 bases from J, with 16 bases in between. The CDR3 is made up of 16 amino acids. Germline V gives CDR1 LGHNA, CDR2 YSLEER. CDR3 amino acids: CASSQHTGTVDTEAFF. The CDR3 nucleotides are TGCGCCAGCAGCCAACACACAGGGACGGTAGACACTGAAGCTTTCTTT.

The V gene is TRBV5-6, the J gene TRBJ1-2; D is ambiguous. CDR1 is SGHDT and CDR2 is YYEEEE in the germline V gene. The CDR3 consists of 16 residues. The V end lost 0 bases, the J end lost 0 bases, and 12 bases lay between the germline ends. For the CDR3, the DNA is TGTGCCAGCAGCTTGGGACACCTTATAGCTAACTATGGCTACACCTTC. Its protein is CASSLGHLIANYGYTF.

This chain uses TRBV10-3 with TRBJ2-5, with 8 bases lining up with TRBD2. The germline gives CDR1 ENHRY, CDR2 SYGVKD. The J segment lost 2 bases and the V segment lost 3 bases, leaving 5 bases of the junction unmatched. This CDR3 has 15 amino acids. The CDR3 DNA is TGTGCCATCAGTGAAAGCGGGGGCCTACAAGAGACCCAGTACTTC. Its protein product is CAISESGGLQETQYF.

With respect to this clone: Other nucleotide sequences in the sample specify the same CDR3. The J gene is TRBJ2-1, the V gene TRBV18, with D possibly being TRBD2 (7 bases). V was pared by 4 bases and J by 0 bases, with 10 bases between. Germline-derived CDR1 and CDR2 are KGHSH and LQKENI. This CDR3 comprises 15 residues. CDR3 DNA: TGTGCCAGCTCACAGGGGGGGAGCTCCTACAATGAGCAGTTCTTC. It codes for CASSQGGSSYNEQFF.

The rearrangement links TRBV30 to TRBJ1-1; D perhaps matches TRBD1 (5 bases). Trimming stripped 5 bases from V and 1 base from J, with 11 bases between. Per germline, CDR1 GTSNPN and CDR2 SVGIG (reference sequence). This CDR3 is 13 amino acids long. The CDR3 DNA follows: TGTGCCTGGGCTGCAGGGCCGAACACTGAAGCTTTCTTT. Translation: CAWAAGPNTEAFF. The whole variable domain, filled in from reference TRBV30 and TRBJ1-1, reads SQTIHQWPATLVQPVGSPLSLECTVEGTSNPNLYWYRQAAGRGLQLLFYSVGIGQISSEVPQNLSASRPQDRQFILSSKKLLLSDSGFYLCAWAAGPNTEAFFGQGTRLTVV.

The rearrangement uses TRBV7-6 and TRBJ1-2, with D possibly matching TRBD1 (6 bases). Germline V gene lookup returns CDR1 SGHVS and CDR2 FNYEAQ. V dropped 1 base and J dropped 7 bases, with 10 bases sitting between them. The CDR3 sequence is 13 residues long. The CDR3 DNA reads TGTGCCAGCAGCTTAGTAGGGGGATCTGGCTACACCTTC. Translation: CASSLVGGSGYTF.

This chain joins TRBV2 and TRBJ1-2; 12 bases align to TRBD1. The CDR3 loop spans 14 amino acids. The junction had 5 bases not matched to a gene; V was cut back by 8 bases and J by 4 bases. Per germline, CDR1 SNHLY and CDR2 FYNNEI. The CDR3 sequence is CASQRDRGPYGYTF. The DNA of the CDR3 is TGTGCCAGCCAGAGGGACAGGGGGCCCTATGGCTACACCTTC.

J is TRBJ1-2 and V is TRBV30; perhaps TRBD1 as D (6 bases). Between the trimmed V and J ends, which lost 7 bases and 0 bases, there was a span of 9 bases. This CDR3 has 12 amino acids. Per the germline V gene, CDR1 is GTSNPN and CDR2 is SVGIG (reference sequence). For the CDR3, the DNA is TGTGCCTCGAGGACAGCTAACTATGGCTACACCTTC. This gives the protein CASRTANYGYTF. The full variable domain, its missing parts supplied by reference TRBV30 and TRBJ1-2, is SQTIHQWPATLVQPVGSPLSLECTVEGTSNPNLYWYRQAAGRGLQLLFYSVGIGQISSEVPQNLSASRPQDRQFILSSKKLLLSDSGFYLCASRTANYGYTFGSGTRLTVV.

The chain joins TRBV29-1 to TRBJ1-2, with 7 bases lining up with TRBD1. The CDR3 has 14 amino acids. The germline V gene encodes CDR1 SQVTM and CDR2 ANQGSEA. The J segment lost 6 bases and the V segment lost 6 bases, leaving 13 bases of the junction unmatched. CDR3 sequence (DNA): TGCAGCGTCGCCTCAGACAGGGCCCTGGATGGCTACACCTTC. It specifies CSVASDRALDGYTF.

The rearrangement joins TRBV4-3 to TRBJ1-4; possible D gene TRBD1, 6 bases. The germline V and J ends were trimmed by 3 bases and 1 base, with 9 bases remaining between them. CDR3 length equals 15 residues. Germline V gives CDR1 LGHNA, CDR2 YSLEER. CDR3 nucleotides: TGCGCCAGCAGCCATAACAGGGTAACTAATGAAAAACTGTTTTTT. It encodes CASSHNRVTNEKLFF.

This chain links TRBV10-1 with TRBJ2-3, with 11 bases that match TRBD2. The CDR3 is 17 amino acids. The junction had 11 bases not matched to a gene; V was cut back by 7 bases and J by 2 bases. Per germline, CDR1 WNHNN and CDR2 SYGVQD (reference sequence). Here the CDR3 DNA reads TGCGCCAGCAAGTTAGCGGGGGGGCCGAACTCCACAGATACGCAGTATTTT. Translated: CASKLAGGPNSTDTQYF.

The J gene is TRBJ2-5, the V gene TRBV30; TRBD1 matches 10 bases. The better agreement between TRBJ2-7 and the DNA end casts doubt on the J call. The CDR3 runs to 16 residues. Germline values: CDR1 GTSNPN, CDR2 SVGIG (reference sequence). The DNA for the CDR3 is TGTGCCTGGAGTCATATCCGGGACAGGGGAAACTACGAGCAGTACTTC. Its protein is CAWSHIRDRGNYEQYF.